A selection of T cell receptor beta chains follows, all from one sample in a study of OX40 agonist ivuxolimab in advanced cancers. The protocol was immunoSEQ multiplex PCR, while the TCRdb copy is restricted to in-frame clones and leaves out a portion. Of about 40,000 clones in the sample, 88% were seen once. The sample was CD4+ or CD8+ T cells sorted from blood, taken in a trial of the OX40 agonist ivuxolimab. These receptor sequences come from an adult with an advanced solid tumor such as melanoma, head and neck, liver or kidney cancer. CDR3s include the opening cysteine and the closing phenylalanine or tryptophan. The D gene is left open where the match is weak. Expanded clones are given a class, and other clones once, few, many or no size at all.

J gene | D gene | clone size | CDR3 length | V gene | CDR3 DNA | CDR3 protein
TRBJ2-1 | TRBD1 | NA | 16 | TRBV6-5 | TGTGCCAGCAGTTTTGAACCCACAGGGGGGTACAATGAGCAGTTCTTC | CASSFEPTGGYNEQFF
TRBJ1-2 | NA | NA | 14 | TRBV6-5 | TGTGCCAGCAGTTACTCCTGGGGGTCCTATGGCTACACCTTC | CASSYSWGSYGYTF
TRBJ1-6 | TRBD1 | few | 15 | TRBV5-8 | TGTGCCAGCAGGTATTCCGGGACAGATAATTCACCCCTCCACTTT | CASRYSGTDNSPLHF
TRBJ2-7 | TRBD2 | NA | 12 | TRBV7-8 | TGTGCCACGCGGGAGAGCTCCTACGAGCAGTACTTC | CATRESSYEQYF
TRBJ2-1 | NA | NA | 14 | TRBV6-5 | TGTGCCAGCAGTTTTAAGGGTCACTACAATGAGCAGTTCTTC | CASSFKGHYNEQFF
TRBJ1-5 | TRBD1 | NA | 14 | TRBV7-6 | TGTGCCAGCAGCTTGACAGGGGGCGGTCAGCCCCAGCATTTT | CASSLTGGGQPQHF
TRBJ1-5 | NA | once | 15 | TRBV27 | TGTGCCAGCAGTAAGGGGACTAATAGCAATCAGCCCCAGCATTTT | CASSKGTNSNQPQHF
TRBJ2-7 | NA | medium-sized | 13 | TRBV6-1 | TGTGCCAGCAGTGACGTCGTCTTGGACGAGCAGTACTTC | CASSDVVLDEQYF
TRBJ2-2 | TRBD1 | NA | 17 | TRBV13 | TGTGCCAGCAGCCCTTCGGGGGACAGGGGACAAACCGGGGAGCTGTTTTTT | CASSPSGDRGQTGELFF
TRBJ1-2 | NA | once | 15 | TRBV5-6 | TGTGCCAGCACCGACCCCCGGGACGGATACTATGGCTACACCTTC | CASTDPRDGYYGYTF
TRBJ1-2 | TRBD1 | NA | 14 | TRBV30 | TGTGCCTGGAGTGTAGGCGGGACAGGTTATGGCTACACCTTC | CAWSVGGTGYGYTF
TRBJ1-5 | TRBD1 | few | 16 | TRBV7-9 | TGTGCCAGCAGCTTAACCGGGACAGGAAGCAATCAGCCCCAGCATTTT | CASSLTGTGSNQPQHF
TRBJ1-1 | NA | NA | 13 | TRBV7-9 | TGTGCCAGCAGCTCCTTGAAGGTCACTGAAGCTTTCTTT | CASSSLKVTEAFF
TRBJ2-1 | TRBD2 | NA | 12 | TRBV7-9 | TGTGCCAGCGCGGGGGGCGGGAATGAGCAGTTCTTC | CASAGGGNEQFF
TRBJ1-3 | TRBD1 | NA | 13 | TRBV9 | TGTGCCAGCAGGACAGGGAATGGAAACACCATATATTTT | CASRTGNGNTIYF
TRBJ2-3 | NA | once | 14 | TRBV15 | TGTGCCACCACCATGACGGGGGGCACAGATACGCAGTATTTT | CATTMTGGTDTQYF
TRBJ2-7 | TRBD2 | NA | 16 | TRBV2 | TGTGCCAGCAGCCGTAAGGGGACTAGCGGCCCCTACGAGCAGTACTTC | CASSRKGTSGPYEQYF
TRBJ1-4 | NA | NA | 17 | TRBV28 | TGTGCCAGCAGTTTACCGCTGAGCCGGGACGGTAATGAAAAACTGTTTTTT | CASSLPLSRDGNEKLFF
TRBJ2-1 | NA | NA | 13 | TRBV11-3 | TGTGCCAGCAGCTTAGATCCGACCCATGAGCAGTTCTTC | CASSLDPTHEQFF
TRBJ2-7 | NA | large | 14 | TRBV27 | TGTGCCAGCACCCCCGGGGGCTCCATGGGGGAGCAGTACTTC | CASTPGGSMGEQYF
TRBJ1-1 | NA | NA | 12 | TRBV19 | TGTGCCAGTAGTATGGTCCCTCGCAAAGCTTTCTTT | CASSMVPRKAFF